What follows describes a single T cell receptor (beta chain). Its specificity is not known. Trimming removed 0 bases at V and 6 bases at J, with 11 bases between. The CDR3 runs to 14 residues. Germline CDR1 SGHAT, CDR2 FQNNGV. Naive CD8 isolation took CD45RO-negative cells positively selected for CCR7 and excluded terminally differentiated effector memory CD45RA+ cells. This entry is derived from a study of shared clonotypes between healthy human individuals. Broader study findings: An effect of sequencing depth on clonotype sharing among donors was expected.

Each replicate PCR on the sorted subsets used approximately 180 ng DNA (around 30,000 T cell genomes). The method was immunoSEQ multiplex PCR; TCRdb's version includes in-frame clones alone and lacks a portion of them. The sample shows about 1,900,000 clones, approximately 94% of them seen only once. The material sequenced was naive CD8+ T cells sorted from blood. V and J are TRBV11-2 and TRBJ1-1; D possibly corresponds to TRBD1 (5 bases). This clonotype was obtained from a man aged 18 to 29 in good health. CDR3 sequence reads: CASSLEGGDPEAFF. The DNA for the CDR3 is TGTGCCAGCAGCTTAGAGGGAGGGGACCCTGAAGCTTTCTTT.